This record concerns one TCR beta chain sequence. The antigen remains unidentified. Second doses that came at about 4 or about 12 weeks were put together. Some clones are missing from TCRdb's copy, which holds only in-frame ones; the method was immunoSEQ multiplex PCR. The top ten clones hold about 15% of a sample with 95,000 to 100,000 clones, roughly 90% of them seen once. The source of the sample is a study of T cell responses to AZD1222 COVID-19 vaccine. Study results and limitations: Receipt of two AZD1222 doses was followed by a rise in Spike-specific TCR breadth and depth. The donors showed a predominance of white British ancestry and of females, with possible underestimation of clonal diversity. Researchers report vaccine-associated CD4 TCRs spanning spike, with dominance at 160-218 and 743-854.

This CDR3 has 14 amino acids. V gave up 2 bases and J gave up 2 bases, with 9 bases separating them. The germline CDR1 and CDR2 sequences are SGHTA and FQGNSA. Material: peripheral blood, obtained 28 days after the second AZD1222 dose. The receptor's source is an adult who received the AZD1222 COVID-19 vaccine. The chain couples TRBV7-2 to TRBJ2-5; D gene ambiguous. The CDR3 protein is CASSLSGRQETQYF. The DNA of the CDR3 is TGTGCCAGCAGCTTAAGTGGTAGGCAAGAGACCCAGTACTTC.